This is a list of T cell receptor beta chains from one sample in a study of cytomegalovirus exposure and HLA in healthy donors. Repertoires were generated with immunoSEQ multiplex PCR, while TCRdb's copy carries only in-frame clones and drops some. The repertoire includes 120,000 or so clones, over 70% of them detected once, and 1.5% sits in the top ten. Input material: PBMCs. The receptor source for this set is a woman aged 18-30 years in good health and CMV-seronegative. Both conserved end residues are part of each CDR3. A D gene is named only where the DNA matches it firmly. Not all rows give a size; the values are once, few, many and, for expanded clones, a class.

V,size,D,J,CDR3,DNA
TRBV30,.,.,TRBJ1-3,CAWSRGGVGNTIYF,TGTGCCTGGTCGCGAGGGGGGGTTGGAAACACCATATATTTT
TRBV27,few,TRBD1,TRBJ1-1,CASRGQGLNTEAFF,TGTGCCAGCAGGGGACAGGGGTTGAACACTGAAGCTTTCTTT
TRBV27,.,.,TRBJ1-5,CASSLKHVSPQHF,TGTGCCAGCAGTTTAAAGCACGTTTCGCCCCAGCATTTT
TRBV4-1,.,.,TRBJ2-1,CASSQSGSEQFF,TGCGCCAGCAGCCAAAGTGGGAGTGAGCAGTTCTTC
TRBV7-2,.,.,TRBJ1-5,CASSQVNQPQHF,TGTGCCAGCAGCCAGGTGAATCAGCCCCAGCATTTT
TRBV5-1,.,.,TRBJ2-3,CASSSVPSTDTQYF,TGCGCCAGCAGCTCTGTCCCTAGCACAGATACGCAGTATTTT
TRBV28,once,.,TRBJ1-2,CASSYRVRLSNYGYTF,TGTGCCAGCAGTTACCGGGTCCGCCTCTCCAACTATGGCTACACCTTC
TRBV4-1,.,.,TRBJ1-1,CASSQELTVPTEAFF,TGCGCCAGCAGCCAAGAATTAACAGTACCCACTGAAGCTTTCTTT
TRBV11-2,once,.,TRBJ2-5,CASSLVRGTYF,TGTGCCAGCAGCTTAGTGCGAGGCACGTACTTC
TRBV2,.,TRBD2,TRBJ2-7,CASRRGVGEAGEQYF,TGTGCCAGCAGACGGGGGGTAGGGGAAGCCGGCGAGCAGTACTTC
TRBV15,once,.,TRBJ1-4,CATSRDWGSWEKLFF,TGTGCCACCAGCAGAGATTGGGGCAGTTGGGAAAAACTGTTTTTT
TRBV29-1,.,.,TRBJ2-7,CSVEASYEQYF,TGCAGCGTTGAAGCTTCCTACGAGCAGTACTTC
TRBV7-6,.,.,TRBJ2-6,CASSQEPAWISGANGLTF,TGTGCCAGCAGCCAAGAGCCAGCTTGGATTTCTGGGGCCAACGGCCTGACTTTC
TRBV6-5,.,TRBD1,TRBJ1-1,CASSPQGVSTEAFF,TGTGCCAGCAGCCCCCAGGGGGTGAGCACTGAAGCTTTCTTT
TRBV6-5,.,TRBD1,TRBJ2-5,CASSFDRGSTQYF,TGTGCCAGCAGTTTCGACAGGGGGAGTACCCAGTACTTC
TRBV12-5,.,TRBD2,TRBJ2-7,CASGLVVWETSGTYEQYF,TGTGCTAGTGGTTTGGTAGTATGGGAGACTAGCGGAACCTACGAGCAGTACTTC
TRBV10-2,.,TRBD1,TRBJ1-1,CASSLDRATEAFF,TGCGCCAGCAGCCTCGACAGGGCCACTGAAGCTTTCTTT
TRBV7-2,few,TRBD2,TRBJ2-2,CASSRSRQAGTTGELFF,TGTGCCAGCAGCCGAAGTCGCCAAGCGGGAACCACCGGGGAGCTGTTTTTT
TRBV11-2,.,TRBD1,TRBJ2-7,CASSLGTWTGRYEQYF,TGTGCCAGCAGCTTAGGGACCTGGACAGGGCGGTACGAGCAGTACTTC
TRBV9,.,.,TRBJ2-5,CASSVRDTNTGTQYF,TGTGCCAGCAGCGTAAGGGACACTAATACGGGGACCCAGTACTTC
TRBV7-8,once,TRBD1,TRBJ2-7,CASTFAPTGSGQYF,TGTGCCAGCACCTTCGCCCCGACAGGGTCCGGGCAGTACTTC
TRBV4-2,.,TRBD2,TRBJ2-7,CASSPGLAGPYEQYF,TGTGCCAGCAGCCCCGGACTAGCGGGCCCCTACGAGCAGTACTTC
TRBV5-4,.,TRBD2,TRBJ2-7,CASSWAGGNEQYF,TGTGCCAGCAGCTGGGCGGGAGGGAACGAGCAGTACTTC
TRBV9,once,.,TRBJ2-2,CASSANSLTGERSGELFF,TGTGCCAGCAGCGCCAACTCCTTAACGGGGGAACGGTCCGGGGAGCTGTTTTTT
TRBV6-1,.,TRBD1,TRBJ2-7,CASQGQGRHEQYF,TGTGCCAGCCAGGGACAGGGTCGCCACGAGCAGTACTTC
TRBV2,once,TRBD2,TRBJ2-1,CASIYSGSSYNEQFF,TGTGCCAGCATTTATAGCGGGAGCTCCTACAATGAGCAGTTCTTC
TRBV29-1,once,.,TRBJ2-2,CSVGPGLYTGELFF,TGCAGCGTTGGTCCGGGACTTTACACCGGGGAGCTGTTTTTT
TRBV4-1,.,TRBD1,TRBJ1-1,CASSPTTGGTEAFF,TGTGCCAGCAGCCCAACGACAGGGGGCACTGAAGCTTTCTTT
TRBV28,.,.,TRBJ1-5,CASHTQGRASNQPQHF,TGTGCCAGCCATACACAGGGAAGGGCAAGCAATCAGCCCCAGCATTTT
TRBV15,.,TRBD2,TRBJ2-3,CATSRTSGAADTQYF,TGTGCCACCAGCAGGACTAGCGGGGCAGCAGATACGCAGTATTTT
TRBV5-1,.,.,TRBJ2-7,CASSFHRSSYEQYF,TGCGCCAGCAGCTTCCACAGGAGCTCCTACGAGCAGTACTTC
TRBV5-1,.,TRBD1,TRBJ2-3,CASRGTGGSDTQYF,TGCGCCAGCAGGGGGACAGGGGGCTCAGATACGCAGTATTTT
TRBV21-1,.,.,TRBJ2-1,CASSKARPGLGDNEQFF,TGTGCCAGCAGCAAAGCGAGGCCGGGACTAGGGGACAATGAGCAGTTCTTC
TRBV7-2,.,.,TRBJ1-2,CASSPRIENYGYTF,TGTGCCAGCAGCCCAAGAATAGAAAACTATGGCTACACCTTC
TRBV29-1,.,.,TRBJ1-2,CSVSRESDSNYGYTF,TGCAGCGTTAGTCGGGAGTCCGATTCTAACTATGGCTACACCTTC
TRBV21-1,.,.,TRBJ1-1,CASRRGSEAFF,TGTGCCAGCAGAAGGGGGTCTGAAGCTTTCTTT
TRBV6-5,.,.,TRBJ2-7,CASLSLAYEQYF,TGTGCCAGCCTTAGTCTAGCCTACGAGCAGTACTTC
TRBV6-6,.,TRBD1,TRBJ1-1,CASSWDRNTEAFF,TGTGCCAGCAGTTGGGACAGGAACACTGAAGCTTTCTTT
TRBV25-1,.,.,TRBJ1-4,CASSGERGEANEKLFF,TGTGCCAGCAGTGGAGAAAGAGGGGAGGCTAATGAAAAACTGTTTTTT